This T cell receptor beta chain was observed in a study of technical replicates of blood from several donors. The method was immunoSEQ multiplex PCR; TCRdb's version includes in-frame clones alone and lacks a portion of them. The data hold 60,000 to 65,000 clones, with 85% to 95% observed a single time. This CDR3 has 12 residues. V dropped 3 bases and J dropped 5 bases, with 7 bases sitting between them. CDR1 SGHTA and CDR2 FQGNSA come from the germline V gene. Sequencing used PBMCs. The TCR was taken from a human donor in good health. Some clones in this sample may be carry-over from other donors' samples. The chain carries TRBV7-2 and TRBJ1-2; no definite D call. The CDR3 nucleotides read TGTGCCAGCAGCTTTCTATTATATGGCTACACCTTC. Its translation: CASSFLLYGYTF. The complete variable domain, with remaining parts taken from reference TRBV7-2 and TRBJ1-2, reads GAGVSQSPSNKVTEKGKDVELRCDPISGHTALYWYRQSLGQGLEFLIYFQGNSAPDKSGLPSDRFSAERTGGSVSTLTIQRTQQEDSAVYLCASSFLLYGYTFGSGTRLTVV.